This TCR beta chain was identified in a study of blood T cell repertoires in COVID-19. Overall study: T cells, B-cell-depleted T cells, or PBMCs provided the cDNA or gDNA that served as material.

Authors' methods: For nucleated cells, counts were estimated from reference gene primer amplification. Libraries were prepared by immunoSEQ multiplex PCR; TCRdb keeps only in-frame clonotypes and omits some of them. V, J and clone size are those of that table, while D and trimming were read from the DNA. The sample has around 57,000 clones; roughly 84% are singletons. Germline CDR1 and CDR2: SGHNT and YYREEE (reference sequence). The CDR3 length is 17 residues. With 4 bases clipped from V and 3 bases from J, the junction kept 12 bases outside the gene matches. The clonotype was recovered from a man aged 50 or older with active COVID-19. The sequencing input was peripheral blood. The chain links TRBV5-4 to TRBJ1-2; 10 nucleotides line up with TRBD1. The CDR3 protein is CASSPGDRGQKDYGYTF. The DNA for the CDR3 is TGTGCCAGCAGCCCGGGAGACAGGGGGCAAAAGGACTATGGCTACACCTTC.